These T cell receptor beta chains were read from a single sample in a study of control samples from healthy donors and cancer patients. TCRdb's table, derived via immunoSEQ multiplex PCR, lists solely in-frame clones and lacks some. The sample yields about 120,000 clones, about 95% seen once. The source material was blood. The receptor set was obtained from a man aged 30 to 45 in good health. Each CDR3 is given with its conserved first and last residue. The order of the fields is J gene, V gene, CDR3 protein.

TRBJ2-3,TRBV7-2,CASSLELSSATQYF
TRBJ2-3,TRBV11-3,CASSPGGQPDTQYF
TRBJ1-6,TRBV5-4,CASSSGGERSYNSPLHF
TRBJ1-3,TRBV7-2,CASSLYSDSGNTIYF
TRBJ1-4,TRBV28,CASSLAGSTNEKLFF
TRBJ2-7,TRBV18,CASSRGVSYEQYF
TRBJ2-1,TRBV12-3/TRBV12-4,CASSFVAHEQFF
TRBJ2-1,TRBV7-7,CASSPRQGASNEQFF
TRBJ2-7,TRBV28,CASSSPRDRGLEEQYF
TRBJ2-2,TRBV4-1,CASSQGPRDRTNTGELFF
TRBJ1-2,TRBV4-1,CASSQVPGAPNYGYTF
TRBJ2-3,TRBV14,CASSQLRTTDTQYF
TRBJ2-1,TRBV20-1,CSASTGLGGFF
TRBJ1-2,TRBV19,CASSLRSGEWYGYTF
TRBJ2-2,TRBV9,CASSPWGSGGPNTGELFF
TRBJ2-7,TRBV24-1,CATSVGTGDTYEQYF
TRBJ1-1,TRBV2,CALHPGQVGSEAFF
TRBJ1-6,TRBV30,CAWTGQFNSPLHF
TRBJ2-7,TRBV5-1,CASSLLGGAAEQYF
TRBJ1-5,TRBV2,CASSEAGGGFNQPQHF
TRBJ2-7,TRBV4-3,CASSQDGRDRTYEQYF
TRBJ2-5,TRBV30,CAWSPGPSSMETQYF
TRBJ2-3,TRBV7-9,CASSLAQGANPFTDTQYF
TRBJ2-3,TRBV5-4,CASSLRGESTDTQYF
TRBJ2-5,TRBV19,CASSAGETQYF
TRBJ1-4,TRBV11-2,CASSPNRAGAEKLFF
TRBJ2-2,TRBV4-1,CASSPGLAGNTGELFF
TRBJ2-7,TRBV10-3,CAISKTGDGGYEQYF
TRBJ1-2,TRBV4-3,CASSQAGANYGYTF
TRBJ2-5,TRBV3-1/TRBV3-2,CASSQEGGETQYF
TRBJ2-1,TRBV10-3,CASLDRSNEQFF